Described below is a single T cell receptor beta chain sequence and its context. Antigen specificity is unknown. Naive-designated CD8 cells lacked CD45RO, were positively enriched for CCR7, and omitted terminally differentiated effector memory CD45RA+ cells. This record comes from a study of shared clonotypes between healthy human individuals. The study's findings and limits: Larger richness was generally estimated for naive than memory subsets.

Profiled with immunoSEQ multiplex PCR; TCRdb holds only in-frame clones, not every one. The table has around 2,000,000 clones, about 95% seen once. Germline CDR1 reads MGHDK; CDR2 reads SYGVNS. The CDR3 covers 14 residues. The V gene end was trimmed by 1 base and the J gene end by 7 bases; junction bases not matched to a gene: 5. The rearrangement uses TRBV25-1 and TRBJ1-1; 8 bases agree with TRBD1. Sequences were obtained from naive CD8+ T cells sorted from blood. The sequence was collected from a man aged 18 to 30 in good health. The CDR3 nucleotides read TGTGCCAGCAGTGAATTCGGGACAGGAGATGAAGCTTTCTTT. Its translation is CASSEFGTGDEAFF.